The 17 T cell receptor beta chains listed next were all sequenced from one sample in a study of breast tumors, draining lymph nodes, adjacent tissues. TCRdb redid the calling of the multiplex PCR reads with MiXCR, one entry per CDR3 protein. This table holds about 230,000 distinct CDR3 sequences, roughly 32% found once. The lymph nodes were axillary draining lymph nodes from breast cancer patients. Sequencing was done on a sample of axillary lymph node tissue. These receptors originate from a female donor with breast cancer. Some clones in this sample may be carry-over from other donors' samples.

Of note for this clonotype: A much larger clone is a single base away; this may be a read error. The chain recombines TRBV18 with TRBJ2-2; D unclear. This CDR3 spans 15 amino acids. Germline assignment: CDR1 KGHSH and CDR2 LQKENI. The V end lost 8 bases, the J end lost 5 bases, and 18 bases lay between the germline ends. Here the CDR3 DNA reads TGTGCCAGCCGACGTGGCACATTGAGGACCGGGGAGCTGTTTTTT. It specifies CASRRGTLRTGELFF.

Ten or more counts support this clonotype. In DNA form, the CDR3 reads TGTGCCATCAGGTTCGGGACAGACTATGGCTACACCTTC. It codes for CAIRFGTDYGYTF. V is TRBV10-3 and J is TRBJ1-2, with 7 nucleotides matching TRBD1. The germline V gene encodes CDR1 ENHRY and CDR2 SYGVKD. Germline trimming cut 6 bases from V and 3 bases from J; bases unmatched to any gene: 4. This CDR3 has 13 amino acids.

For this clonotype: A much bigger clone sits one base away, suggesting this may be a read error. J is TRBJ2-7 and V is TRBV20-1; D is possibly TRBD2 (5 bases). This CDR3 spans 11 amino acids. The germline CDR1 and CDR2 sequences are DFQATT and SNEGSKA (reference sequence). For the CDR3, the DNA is TGCAGTGCTAGTGGAGACTACGAGCAGTCCTTC. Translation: CSASGDYEQSF.

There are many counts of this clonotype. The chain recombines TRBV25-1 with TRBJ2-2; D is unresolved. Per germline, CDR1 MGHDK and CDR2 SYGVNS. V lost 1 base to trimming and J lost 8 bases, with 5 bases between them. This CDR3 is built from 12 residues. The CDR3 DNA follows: TGTGCCAGCAGTGAATTGGGGGGGGAGCTGTTTTTT. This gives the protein CASSELGGELFF.

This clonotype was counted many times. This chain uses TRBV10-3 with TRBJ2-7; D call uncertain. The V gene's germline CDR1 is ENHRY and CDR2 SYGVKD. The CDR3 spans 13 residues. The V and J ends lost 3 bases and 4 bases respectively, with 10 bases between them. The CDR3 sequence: CAISDRNTYEQYF. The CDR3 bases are TGTGCCATCAGTGACCGTAACACTTACGAGCAGTACTTC.

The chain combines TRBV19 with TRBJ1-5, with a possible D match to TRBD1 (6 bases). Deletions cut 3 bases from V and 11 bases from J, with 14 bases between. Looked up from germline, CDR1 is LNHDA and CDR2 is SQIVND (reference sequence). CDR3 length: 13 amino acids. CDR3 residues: CASSIAGEETQHF. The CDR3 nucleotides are TGTGCCAGTAGTATCGCAGGGGAAGAGACCCAGCATTTT.

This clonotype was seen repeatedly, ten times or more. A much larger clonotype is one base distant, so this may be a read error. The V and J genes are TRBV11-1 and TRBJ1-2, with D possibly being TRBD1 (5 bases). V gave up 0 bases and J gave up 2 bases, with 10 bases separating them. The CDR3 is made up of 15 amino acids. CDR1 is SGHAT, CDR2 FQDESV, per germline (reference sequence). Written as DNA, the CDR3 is TGTGCCAGCAGCTTAGCGGCGGGGCCAAACTATGGCTACACCTTC. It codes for CASSLAAGPNYGYTF.

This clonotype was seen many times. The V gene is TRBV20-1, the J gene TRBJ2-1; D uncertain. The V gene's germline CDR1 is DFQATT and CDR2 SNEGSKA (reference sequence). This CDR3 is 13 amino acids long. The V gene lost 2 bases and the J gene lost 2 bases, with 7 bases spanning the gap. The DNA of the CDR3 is TGCAGTGCTAGATCCCTGACCTACAATGAGCAGTTCTTC. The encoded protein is CSARSLTYNEQFF.

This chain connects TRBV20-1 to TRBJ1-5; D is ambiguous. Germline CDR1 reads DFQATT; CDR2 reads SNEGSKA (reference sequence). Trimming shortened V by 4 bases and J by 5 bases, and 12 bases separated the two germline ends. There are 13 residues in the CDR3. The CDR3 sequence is CSAKTSGHQPQHF. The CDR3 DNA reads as TGCAGTGCTAAGACTAGTGGGCATCAGCCCCAGCATTTT.

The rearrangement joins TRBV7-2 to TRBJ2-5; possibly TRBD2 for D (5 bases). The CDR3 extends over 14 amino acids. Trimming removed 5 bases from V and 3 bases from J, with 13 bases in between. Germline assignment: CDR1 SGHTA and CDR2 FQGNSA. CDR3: CASSQGSQKETQYF. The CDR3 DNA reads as TGTGCCAGCAGCCAAGGGAGTCAGAAAGAGACCCAGTACTTC.

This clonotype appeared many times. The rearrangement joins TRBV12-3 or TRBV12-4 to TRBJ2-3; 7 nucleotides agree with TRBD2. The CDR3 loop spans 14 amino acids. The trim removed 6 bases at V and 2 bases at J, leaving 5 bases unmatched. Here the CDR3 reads CASSPGTTTDTQYF. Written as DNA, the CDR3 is TGTGCCAGCAGCCCCGGGACTACCACAGATACGCAGTATTTT.

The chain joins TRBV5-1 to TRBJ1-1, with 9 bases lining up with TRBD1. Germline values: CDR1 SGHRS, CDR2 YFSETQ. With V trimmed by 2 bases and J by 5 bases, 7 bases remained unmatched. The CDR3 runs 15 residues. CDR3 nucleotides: TGCGCCAGCAGCTTCGTTACAGGGGGCTCAACTGAAGCTTTCTTT. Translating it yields CASSFVTGGSTEAFF.

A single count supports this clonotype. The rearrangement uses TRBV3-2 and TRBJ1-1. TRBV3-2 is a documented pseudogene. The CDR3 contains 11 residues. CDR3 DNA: TGTGCCAGCAGCCAAGCTGGGGACGGCACGTTT. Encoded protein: CASSQAGDGTF.

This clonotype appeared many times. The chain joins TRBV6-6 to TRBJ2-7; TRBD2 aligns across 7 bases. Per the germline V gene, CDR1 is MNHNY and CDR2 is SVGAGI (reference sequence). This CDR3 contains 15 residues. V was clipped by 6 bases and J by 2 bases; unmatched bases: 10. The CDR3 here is CASRSGGGLAYEQYF. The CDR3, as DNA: TGTGCCAGCAGGTCCGGCGGGGGATTAGCCTACGAGCAGTACTTC.

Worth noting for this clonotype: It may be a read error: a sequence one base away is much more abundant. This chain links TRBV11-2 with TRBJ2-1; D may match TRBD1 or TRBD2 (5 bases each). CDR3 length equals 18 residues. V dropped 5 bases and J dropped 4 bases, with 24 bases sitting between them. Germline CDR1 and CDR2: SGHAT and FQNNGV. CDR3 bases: TGTGCCAGCAGCAAACCGACGGGACCAGCGGATCGATACAATGAGCAGTTCTTC. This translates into CASSKPTGPADRYNEQFF.

The CDR3 coding sequence is TGTGCCAGCAGTGAAGGACAGGGGGCGGGCAATCAGCCCCAGCATTTT. The encoded protein is CASSEGQGAGNQPQHF. The chain recombines TRBV2 with TRBJ1-5; 10 nucleotides match TRBD1. The CDR3 extends over 16 amino acids. Germline CDR1 and CDR2: SNHLY and FYNNEI. V was pared by 1 base and J by 2 bases, with 2 bases of the junction left unmatched.

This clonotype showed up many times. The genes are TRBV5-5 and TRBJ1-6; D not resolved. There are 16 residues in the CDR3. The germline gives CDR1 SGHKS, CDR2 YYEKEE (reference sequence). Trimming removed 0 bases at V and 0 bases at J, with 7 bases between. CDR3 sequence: CASSLAGNSYNSPLHF. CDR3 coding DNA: TGTGCCAGCAGCTTGGCCGGGAACTCCTATAATTCACCCCTCCACTTT.